Listed below are T cell receptor beta chains from one sample, sequenced in a study of cytomegalovirus exposure and HLA in healthy donors. Sequencing used immunoSEQ multiplex PCR; TCRdb keeps in-frame clones, though not all of them. In the table there are approximately 150,000 clones, around nine tenths of which are singletons. The sequenced sample was PBMCs. All receptors come from a woman between 25 and 40 years old in good health and CMV-seronegative. The CDR3 runs from the conserved cysteine through the conserved F or W. D genes are given only for firm matches. Expanded clones get a size class; other rows say once, few or many, or leave the size out.

j_call d_call clone_size v_call cdr3_nt cdr3_aa
TRBJ2-1 . . TRBV19 TGTGCCAGTAGTATATCAGGGGCTGGCTACAATGAGCAGTTCTTC CASSISGAGYNEQFF
TRBJ1-1 . once TRBV5-1 TGCGCCAGCAGCTTCTGGACTGAGAACACTGAAGCTTTCTTT CASSFWTENTEAFF
TRBJ2-7 . few TRBV12-5 TGTGCTAGTGGTCAGGTCAGGGGCGAGCAGTACTTC CASGQVRGEQYF
TRBJ2-7 TRBD1 . TRBV5-6 TGTGCCAGCAGGCCGGGACAGGGGACCTACGAGCAGTACTTC CASRPGQGTYEQYF
TRBJ2-2 TRBD2 . TRBV13 TGTGCCAGCAGCCCAAGTTCGGGGGGGCTGGGTACCGGGGAGCTGTTTTTT CASSPSSGGLGTGELFF
TRBJ1-2 . . TRBV5-1 TGCGCCAGCAGCTTGGTGGGGACAAGAAACTATGGCTACACCTTC CASSLVGTRNYGYTF
TRBJ1-2 TRBD1 once TRBV30 TGTGCCTGGAGTCAAACAGGGGGCTATGGCTACACCTTC CAWSQTGGYGYTF
TRBJ1-4 TRBD1 . TRBV19 TGTGCCAGTAGTATCCTGAGGGGACAGGCCGAAGGTGAAAAACTGTTTTTT CASSILRGQAEGEKLFF
TRBJ2-7 . once TRBV10-1 TGCGCCAGCAGTGAGTCGGCTTCTTACGAGCAGTACTTC CASSESASYEQYF
TRBJ1-1 . . TRBV4-1 TGCGCCAGCAGCCAACCCCGACAGATGAACACTGAAGCTTTCTTT CASSQPRQMNTEAFF
TRBJ1-5 . . TRBV10-2 TGCGCCAGCAGGATAGCCGGGTTAGGTCAGCCCCAGCATTTT CASRIAGLGQPQHF
TRBJ2-5 TRBD1 . TRBV29-1 TGCAGCGCAACAGGGGGCGCAGTGGGAGAGACCCAGTACTTC CSATGGAVGETQYF
TRBJ1-1 . . TRBV4-3 TGCGCCAGCAGCCAACACTATCAAGAAAGATTGAACACTGAAGCTTTCTTT CASSQHYQERLNTEAFF
TRBJ2-2 TRBD2 . TRBV13 TGTGCCAGCAGCTTCTCACCCTGGACTAGTGGGGAAGGGGCGAACACCGGGGAGCTGTTTTTT CASSFSPWTSGEGANTGELFF
TRBJ1-2 . . TRBV18 TGTGCCAGCTCACTGGCACGGGGGGGAGATGGCTACACCTTC CASSLARGGDGYTF
TRBJ2-4 TRBD1 . TRBV2 TGTGCCAGCAGTGAAGGGACAGGGAAAGCCAAAAACATTCAGTACTTC CASSEGTGKAKNIQYF
TRBJ2-2 . . TRBV27 TGTGCCAGCAGTTTCCGGTGGGGCGGCACCGGGGAGCTGTTTTTT CASSFRWGGTGELFF
TRBJ2-7 TRBD2 . TRBV5-4 TGTGCCAGCAGCTTGGCCAGCGGGGGTTTCTACGAGCAGTACTTC CASSLASGGFYEQYF
TRBJ2-7 . . TRBV16 TGTGCCAGCAGCCAATCGCAAGTCGGGGGCGAGCAGTACTTC CASSQSQVGGEQYF
TRBJ2-6 . . TRBV9 TGTGCCAGCAGCGTAGGGGTGGGGCAAGGGGCCAACGTCCTGACTTTC CASSVGVGQGANVLTF
TRBJ2-7 . . TRBV19 TGTGCCACAACCCGGGGGGCCGGGAGCTCCTACGAGCAGTACTTC CATTRGAGSSYEQYF
TRBJ1-5 . few TRBV6-5 TGTGCCAGCAGGGACGCAGGGAATTATCAGCCCCAGCATTTT CASRDAGNYQPQHF
TRBJ2-5 . . TRBV9 TGTGCCAGCAGCCCCGTGGGGGCAGCGTACCAAGAGACCCAGTACTTC CASSPVGAAYQETQYF
TRBJ2-7 . . TRBV19 TGTGCCAGTAGTATAGCGGACAGCTACGAGCAGTACTTC CASSIADSYEQYF
TRBJ2-7 . . TRBV5-1 TGCGCCAGCAGCTGGAGACAGAACTCCTACGAGCAGTACTTC CASSWRQNSYEQYF
TRBJ1-6 . few TRBV5-6 TGTGCCAGCAGCAGACTGTGGACAGCCGATAATTCACCCCTCCACTTT CASSRLWTADNSPLHF
TRBJ1-1 . . TRBV27 TGTGCCAGCAGCGGGTATATGAACACTGAAGCTTTCTTT CASSGYMNTEAFF
TRBJ2-7 . once TRBV5-4 TGTGCCAGCAGCTTTGGCAGGGGGGCCGAGCAGTACTTC CASSFGRGAEQYF
TRBJ2-1 TRBD2 once TRBV2 TGTGCCAGCAGTGAAATTGGGACTAGCTCGTTCAATGAGCAGTTCTTC CASSEIGTSSFNEQFF
TRBJ2-5 . . TRBV20-1 TGCAGTGTTCAGGGACAAGAGACCCAGTACTTC CSVQGQETQYF
TRBJ2-5 TRBD1 . TRBV5-1 TGCGCCAGCAGCGGACAGGGGCAAGAGACCCAGTACTTC CASSGQGQETQYF
TRBJ1-3 . . TRBV5-1 TGCGCCAGCAGCGTCACAGGGCCGGGGGGAAACACCATATATTTT CASSVTGPGGNTIYF
TRBJ2-7 TRBD1 . TRBV10-3 TGTGCCATCAGTGCCCCAAACAGGGGGTCGACCTACGAGCAGTACTTC CAISAPNRGSTYEQYF
TRBJ2-5 TRBD1 . TRBV6-1 TGTGCCAGTACAGGGGCACGAGAGACCCAGTACTTC CASTGARETQYF
TRBJ2-3 . . TRBV23-1 TGCGCCAGCAGTCAGTGTATAGGGGCCAACACAGATACGCAGTATTTT CASSQCIGANTDTQYF
TRBJ1-3 TRBD1 . TRBV6-5 TGTGCCAGCAAACTTGGACAGGGTAGTGGAAACACCATATATTTT CASKLGQGSGNTIYF
TRBJ2-2 . . TRBV10-1 TGCGCCAGCAGTGTTCAGGGTACCGGGGAGCTGTTTTTT CASSVQGTGELFF
TRBJ1-5 . . TRBV7-9 TGTGCCAGCAGTTCTGCAGGGGATTATCAGCCCCAGCATTTT CASSSAGDYQPQHF
TRBJ1-5 . once TRBV19 TGTGCCAGTAGCGCGGGTCAGCCCCAGCATTTT CASSAGQPQHF
TRBJ2-5 . . TRBV5-1 TGCGCCAGCAGCTTTGGAGAGCGGAGCCAAGAGACCCAGTACTTC CASSFGERSQETQYF
TRBJ1-6 TRBD1 . TRBV19 TGTGCCAGTAGCTTGACCGGGACAGGAGTGATTTCACCCCTCCACTTT CASSLTGTGVISPLHF
TRBJ2-7 . . TRBV5-1 TGCGCCAGCAGCTTAGAAGGACAGACTGCCTACGAGCAGTACTTC CASSLEGQTAYEQYF
TRBJ2-7 TRBD1 . TRBV5-6 TGTGCCAGCAGCTTACCGGGACAGTCGTCCAACGAGCAGTACTTC CASSLPGQSSNEQYF
TRBJ1-1 . once TRBV7-6 TGTGCCAGCAGCTTGTCGGGTTGGACTGAAGCTTTCTTT CASSLSGWTEAFF
TRBJ2-7 . . TRBV29-1 TGCAGCGCGGCGGGATCATCCTACGAGCAGTACTTC CSAAGSSYEQYF
TRBJ1-5 TRBD1 once TRBV6-6 TGTGCCAGCATATACGACAGGGGTCAGCCCCAGCATTTT CASIYDRGQPQHF
TRBJ2-1 . . TRBV18 TGTGCCAGCTCACCCCGACTCCTCCCCTACAATGAGCAGTTCTTC CASSPRLLPYNEQFF
TRBJ1-2 TRBD1 . TRBV5-6 TGTGCCAGCAGCTTGCGCAGGGGGCAGGGCTACACCTTC CASSLRRGQGYTF
TRBJ1-1 . . TRBV4-1 TGCGCCAGCAGCCAAGCAGGGCTAGACACTGAAGCTTTCTTT CASSQAGLDTEAFF
TRBJ1-1 . . TRBV5-1 TGCGCCAGCAAAATAGGGGGAAACACTGAAGCTTTCTTT CASKIGGNTEAFF
TRBJ2-6 TRBD2 . TRBV10-3 TGTGCCATCAGTGAGGATTTTCGGGGAGGGGACTCTGGGGCCAACGTCCTGACTTTC CAISEDFRGGDSGANVLTF
TRBJ1-1 . . TRBV12-5 TGTGCTAGTGGTCGGGCCAGGGACATACTGAACACTGAAGCTTTCTTT CASGRARDILNTEAFF
TRBJ2-2 . . TRBV6-1 TGTGCCAGCAGTTCAAAAACCGGGGAGCTGTTTTTT CASSSKTGELFF